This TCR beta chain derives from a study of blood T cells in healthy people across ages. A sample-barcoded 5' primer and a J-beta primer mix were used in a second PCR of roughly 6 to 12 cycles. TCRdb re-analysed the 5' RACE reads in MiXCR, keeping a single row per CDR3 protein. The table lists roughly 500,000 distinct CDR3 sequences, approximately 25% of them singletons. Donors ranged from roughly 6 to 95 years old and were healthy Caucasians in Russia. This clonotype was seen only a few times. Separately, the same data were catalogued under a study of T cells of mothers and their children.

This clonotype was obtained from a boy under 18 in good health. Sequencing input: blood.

CDR3 in amino acids: CASSHGGVLGNIQYF. In DNA, the CDR3 is TGTGCCAGCAGCCACGGGGGGGTTCTCGGAAACATTCAGTACTTC. The chain employs TRBV7-2 and TRBJ2-4; 8 bases match TRBD2. The CDR3 contains 15 residues. V was pared by 5 bases and J by 6 bases, with 9 bases of the junction left unmatched. From germline, CDR1 is SGHTA and CDR2 FQGNSA.